The clone carrying this T cell receptor beta chain was counted ten times or more. The antigen is undetermined. These data belong to a study of Graves' ophthalmopathy and Graves' hyperthyroidism. RNA served as the template for amplifying TCR beta CDR3 regions. HTBI primers were used in a first-round RT-PCR, which preceded a second-round multiplex PCR. Each CDR3 protein is one row after TCRdb ran MiXCR on the multiplex PCR reads. The repertoire holds approximately 160,000 distinct CDR3 sequences, with 39% as singletons. The CDR3 runs to 17 residues. CDR1 SGHVS and CDR2 FQNEAQ come from the germline V gene. The germline V and J ends were trimmed by 4 bases and 0 bases, with 13 bases remaining between them. Study results and limitations: At 65% to 71% sensitivity and 72.22% specificity, the model predicted progression of the ophthalmopathy.

The source is a man aged 25 to 40 with Graves' ophthalmopathy. The sample comprised peripheral blood. The chain couples TRBV7-8 to TRBJ2-6; D gene unclear. As DNA, the CDR3 is TGTGCCAGCAGCTGGCTCCCCAGGTCCTCTGGGGCCAACGTCCTGACTTTC. It specifies CASSWLPRSSGANVLTF.